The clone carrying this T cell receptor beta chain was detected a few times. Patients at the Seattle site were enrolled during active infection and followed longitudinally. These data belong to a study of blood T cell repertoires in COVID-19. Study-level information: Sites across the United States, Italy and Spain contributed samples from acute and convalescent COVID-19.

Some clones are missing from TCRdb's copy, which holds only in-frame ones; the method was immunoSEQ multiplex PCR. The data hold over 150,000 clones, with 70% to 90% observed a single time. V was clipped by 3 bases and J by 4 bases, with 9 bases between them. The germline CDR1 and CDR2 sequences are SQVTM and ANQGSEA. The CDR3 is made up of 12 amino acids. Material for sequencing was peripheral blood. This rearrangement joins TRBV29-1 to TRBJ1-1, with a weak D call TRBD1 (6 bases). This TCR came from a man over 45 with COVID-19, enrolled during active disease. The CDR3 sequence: CSVDRGGTEAFF. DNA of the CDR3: TGCAGCGTTGATAGGGGGGGCACTGAAGCTTTCTTT.